Many counts were recorded for the clone carrying this T cell receptor (beta chain). Its antigen is as yet unknown. This CDR3 is also generated by other DNA sequences in the sample. Germline V gives CDR1 SGHNT, CDR2 YYREEE (reference sequence). The CDR3 runs to 18 residues. Losses at the gene ends were 0 bases for V and 2 bases for J; bases not matched to a gene: 8. This specimen comes from a study of metastatic and nonmetastatic thyroid tumors. Looking at the study overall: Across peripheral blood and tumor or nodule tissue samples taken from malignant and benign thyroid patients, the repertoires were compared with one another.

Thyroid surgery took place with no prior treatment in any patient. Authors' processing steps: A classifier for distant metastasis in papillary thyroid cancer was constructed using CDR3 differences observed across clinicopathological groups. With MiXCR, TCRdb called clones anew from the PCR reads. TCRdb's processing, not the study's, gives the V and J calls here. Among about 18,000 clones listed, 30% to 35% were seen once. Broader study findings: TCR beta diversity was reportedly significantly higher in malignant thyroid tumors than benign nodules, in blood and tumor.

This receptor was identified in a male donor with papillary thyroid cancer or a benign thyroid nodule (not recorded which). Some clones in this sample may be carry-over from other donors' samples. The rearrangement joins TRBV5-4 to TRBJ2-1; 10 bases agree with TRBD2. Sequencing was carried out using tumor tissue. The CDR3 reads CASSLGSAGGPAYNEQFF. DNA for the CDR3: TGTGCCAGCAGCTTGGGTTCAGCGGGAGGGCCTGCCTACAATGAGCAGTTCTTC.